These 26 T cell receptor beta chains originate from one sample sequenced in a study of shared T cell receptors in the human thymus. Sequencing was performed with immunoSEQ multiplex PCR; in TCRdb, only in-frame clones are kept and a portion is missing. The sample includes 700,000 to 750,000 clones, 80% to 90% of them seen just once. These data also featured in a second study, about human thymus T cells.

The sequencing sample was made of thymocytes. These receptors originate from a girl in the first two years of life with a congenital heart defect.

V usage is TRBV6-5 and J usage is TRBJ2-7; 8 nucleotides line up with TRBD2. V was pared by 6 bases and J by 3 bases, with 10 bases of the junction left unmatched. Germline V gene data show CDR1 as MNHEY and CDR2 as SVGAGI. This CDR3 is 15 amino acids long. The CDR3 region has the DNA TGTGCCAGCAGAAAAACGCCGGGACTAGGCTACGAGCAGTACTTC. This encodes CASRKTPGLGYEQYF.

The CDR3, as DNA: TGCGCCAGCAGCCCACAAGGACAGACCGCTGAAGCTTTCTTT. It codes for CASSPQGQTAEAFF. This chain joins TRBV5-1 and TRBJ1-1; D is possibly TRBD1 (6 bases). Per the germline V gene, CDR1 is SGHRS and CDR2 is YFSETQ. CDR3 length equals 14 residues. The V and J ends lost 4 bases and 6 bases respectively, with 16 bases between them.

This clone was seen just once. CDR3 sequence reads: CASSLETRQGSNYEQYF. CDR3 coding DNA: TGTGCCAGCTCTCTCGAAACTAGACAGGGGAGTAACTACGAGCAGTACTTC. This chain joins TRBV28 and TRBJ2-7, with 8 positions matching TRBD1. The CDR3 is 17 amino acids. The germline V gene encodes CDR1 MDHEN and CDR2 SYDVKM. V lost 8 bases to trimming and J lost 3 bases; unmatched junction nucleotides: 18.

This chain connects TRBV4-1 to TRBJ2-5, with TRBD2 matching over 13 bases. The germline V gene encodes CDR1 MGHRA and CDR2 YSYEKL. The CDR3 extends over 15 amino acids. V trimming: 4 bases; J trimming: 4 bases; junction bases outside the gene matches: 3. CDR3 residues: CASSPRTSGGETQYF. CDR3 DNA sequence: TGCGCCAGCAGCCCTCGGACTAGCGGGGGAGAGACCCAGTACTTC.

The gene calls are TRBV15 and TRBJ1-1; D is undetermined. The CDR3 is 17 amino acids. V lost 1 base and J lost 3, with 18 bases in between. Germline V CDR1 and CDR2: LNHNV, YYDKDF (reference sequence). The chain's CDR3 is CATSRASAGVDHTEAFF. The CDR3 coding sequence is TGTGCCACCAGCAGAGCCTCAGCCGGGGTCGATCACACTGAAGCTTTCTTT.

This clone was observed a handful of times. The CDR3 nucleotides are TGCGCCAGCAGGCAGGGGTATCCCTTGAACACTGAAGCTTTCTTT. It yields the protein CASRQGYPLNTEAFF. The chain recombines TRBV4-1 with TRBJ1-1, with D possibly matching TRBD1 (6 bases). Germline CDR1 MGHRA, CDR2 YSYEKL. V dropped 6 bases and J dropped 0 bases, with 14 bases sitting between them. CDR3 length: 15 residues.

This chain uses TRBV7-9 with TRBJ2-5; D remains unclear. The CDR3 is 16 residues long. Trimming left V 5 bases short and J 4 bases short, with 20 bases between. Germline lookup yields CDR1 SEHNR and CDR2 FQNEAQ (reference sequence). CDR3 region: CASSQTVFRPGETQYF. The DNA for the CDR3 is TGTGCCAGCAGCCAGACCGTCTTCCGGCCAGGAGAGACCCAGTACTTC.

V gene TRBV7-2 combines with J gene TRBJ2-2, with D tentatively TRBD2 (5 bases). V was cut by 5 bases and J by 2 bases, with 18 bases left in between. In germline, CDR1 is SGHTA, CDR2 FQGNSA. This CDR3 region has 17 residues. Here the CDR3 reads CASSAIPPGFNTGELFF. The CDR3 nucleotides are TGTGCCAGCAGCGCTATTCCCCCGGGGTTCAACACCGGGGAGCTGTTTTTT.

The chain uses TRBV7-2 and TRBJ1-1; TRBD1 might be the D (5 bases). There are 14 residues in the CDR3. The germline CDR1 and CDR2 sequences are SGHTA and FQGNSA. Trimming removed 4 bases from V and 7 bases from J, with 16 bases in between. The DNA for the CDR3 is TGTGCCAGCAGCTCTCGTGGACACCAACGTGAAGCTTTCTTT. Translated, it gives CASSSRGHQREAFF.

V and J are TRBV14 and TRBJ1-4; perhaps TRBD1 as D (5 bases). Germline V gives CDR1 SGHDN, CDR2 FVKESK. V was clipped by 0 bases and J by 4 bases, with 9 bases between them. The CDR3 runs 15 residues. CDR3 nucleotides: TGTGCCAGCAGCCAAGACCCAGGGTTTAATGAAAAACTGTTTTTT. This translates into CASSQDPGFNEKLFF.

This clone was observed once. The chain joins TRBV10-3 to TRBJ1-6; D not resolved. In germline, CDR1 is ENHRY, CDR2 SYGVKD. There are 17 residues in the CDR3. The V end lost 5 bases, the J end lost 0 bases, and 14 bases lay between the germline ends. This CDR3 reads CAISKEGGSSYNSPLHF. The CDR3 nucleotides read TGTGCCATCAGTAAAGAGGGAGGGAGCTCCTATAATTCACCCCTCCACTTT.

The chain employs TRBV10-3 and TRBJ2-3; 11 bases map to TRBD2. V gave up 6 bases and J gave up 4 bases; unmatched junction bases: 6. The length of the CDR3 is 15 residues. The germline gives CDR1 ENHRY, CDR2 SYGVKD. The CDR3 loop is CAISLAGGLPDTQYF. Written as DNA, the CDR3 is TGTGCCATCAGCTTAGCGGGGGGGCTTCCAGATACGCAGTATTTT.

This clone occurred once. The CDR3, as DNA: TGTGCCAGCACAGTCATGAACACTGAAGCTTTCTTT. It translates to CASTVMNTEAFF. The chain employs TRBV2 and TRBJ1-1; no clear D. The CDR3 totals 12 residues. From germline, CDR1 is SNHLY and CDR2 FYNNEI. V was clipped by 7 bases and J by 0 bases, with 6 bases between them.

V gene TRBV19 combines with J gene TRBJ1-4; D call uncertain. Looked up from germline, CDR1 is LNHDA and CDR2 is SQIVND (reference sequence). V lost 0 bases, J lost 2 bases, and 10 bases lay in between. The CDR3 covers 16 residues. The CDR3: CASSIDLRRTNEKLFF. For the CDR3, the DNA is TGTGCCAGTAGTATAGATCTTAGGCGGACTAATGAAAAACTGTTTTTT. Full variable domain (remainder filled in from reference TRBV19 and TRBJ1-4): DGGITQSPKYLFRKEGQNVTLSCEQNLNHDAMYWYRQDPGQGLRLIYYSQIVNDFQKGDIAEGYSVSREKKESFPLTVTSAQKNPTAFYLCASSIDLRRTNEKLFFGSGTQLSVL.

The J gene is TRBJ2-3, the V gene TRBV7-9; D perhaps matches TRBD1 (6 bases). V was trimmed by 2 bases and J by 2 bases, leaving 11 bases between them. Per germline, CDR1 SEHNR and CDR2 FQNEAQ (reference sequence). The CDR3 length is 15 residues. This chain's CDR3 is CASSLHGTNTDTQYF. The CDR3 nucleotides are TGTGCCAGCAGCTTACACGGGACAAACACAGATACGCAGTATTTT. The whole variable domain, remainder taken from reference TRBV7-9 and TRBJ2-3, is DTGVSQNPRHKITKRGQNVTFRCDPISEHNRLYWYRQTLGQGPEFLTYFQNEAQLEKSRLLSDRFSAERPKGSFSTLEIQRTEQGDSAMYLCASSLHGTNTDTQYFGPGTRLTVL.

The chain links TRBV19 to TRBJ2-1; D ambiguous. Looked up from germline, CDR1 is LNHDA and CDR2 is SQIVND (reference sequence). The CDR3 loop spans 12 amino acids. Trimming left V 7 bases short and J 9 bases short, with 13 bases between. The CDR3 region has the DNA TGTGCCAGTAATGTCTCACAGTCTGAGCAGTTCTTC. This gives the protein CASNVSQSEQFF.

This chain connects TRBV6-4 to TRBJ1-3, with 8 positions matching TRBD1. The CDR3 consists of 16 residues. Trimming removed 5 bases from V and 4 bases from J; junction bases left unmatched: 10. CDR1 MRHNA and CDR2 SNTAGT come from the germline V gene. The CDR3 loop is CASSSLTRGHGNTIYF. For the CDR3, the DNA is TGTGCCAGCAGTAGCCTTACCAGGGGGCACGGAAACACCATATATTTT.

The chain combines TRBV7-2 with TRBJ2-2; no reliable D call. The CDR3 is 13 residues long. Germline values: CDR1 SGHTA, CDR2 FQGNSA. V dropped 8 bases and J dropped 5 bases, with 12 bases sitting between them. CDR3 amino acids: CASGPRHTGELFF. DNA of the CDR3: TGTGCCAGCGGCCCTCGACATACCGGGGAGCTGTTTTTT.

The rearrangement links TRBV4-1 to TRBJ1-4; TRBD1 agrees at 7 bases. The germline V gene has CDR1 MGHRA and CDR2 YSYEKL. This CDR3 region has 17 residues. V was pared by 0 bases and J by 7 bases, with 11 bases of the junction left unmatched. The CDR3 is CASSQDNDRDWCEKLFF. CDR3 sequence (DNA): TGCGCCAGCAGCCAAGATAACGACAGGGATTGGTGTGAAAAACTGTTTTTT.

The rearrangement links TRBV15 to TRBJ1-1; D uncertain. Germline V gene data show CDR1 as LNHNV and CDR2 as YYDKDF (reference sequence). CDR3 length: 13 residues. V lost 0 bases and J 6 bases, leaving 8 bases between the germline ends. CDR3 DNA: TGTGCCACCAGCAGAGAACGAGCGCCTGAAGCTTTCTTT. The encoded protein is CATSRERAPEAFF.

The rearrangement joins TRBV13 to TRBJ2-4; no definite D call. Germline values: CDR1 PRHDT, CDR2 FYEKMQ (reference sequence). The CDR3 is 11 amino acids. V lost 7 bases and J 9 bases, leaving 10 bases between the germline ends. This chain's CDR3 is CASTLTCIQYF. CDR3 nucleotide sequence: TGTGCCAGCACCCTAACTTGCATTCAGTACTTC.

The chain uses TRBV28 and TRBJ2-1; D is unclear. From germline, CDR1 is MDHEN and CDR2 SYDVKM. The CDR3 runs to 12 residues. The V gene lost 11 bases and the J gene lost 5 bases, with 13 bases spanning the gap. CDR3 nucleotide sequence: TGTGCCCACCTGGGCCTCGACAATGAGCAGTTCTTC. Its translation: CAHLGLDNEQFF.

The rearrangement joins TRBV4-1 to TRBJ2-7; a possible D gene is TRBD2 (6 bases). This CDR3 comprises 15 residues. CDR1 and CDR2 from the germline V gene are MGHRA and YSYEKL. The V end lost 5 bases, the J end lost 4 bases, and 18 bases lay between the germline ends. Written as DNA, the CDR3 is TGCGCCAGCAGCGGAGGGACCTCAGACCCTTACGAGCAGTACTTC. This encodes CASSGGTSDPYEQYF.

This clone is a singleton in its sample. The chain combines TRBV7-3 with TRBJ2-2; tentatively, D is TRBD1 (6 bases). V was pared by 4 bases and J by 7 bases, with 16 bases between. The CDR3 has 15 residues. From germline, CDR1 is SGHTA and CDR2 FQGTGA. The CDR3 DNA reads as TGTGCCAGCAGCTCAAGGACAGAAGGTGACGGGGAGCTGTTTTTT. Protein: CASSSRTEGDGELFF.

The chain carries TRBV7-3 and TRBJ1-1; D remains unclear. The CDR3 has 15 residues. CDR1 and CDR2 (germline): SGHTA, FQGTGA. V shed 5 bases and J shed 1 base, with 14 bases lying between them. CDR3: CASSPRGGTNTEAFF. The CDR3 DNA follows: TGTGCCAGCAGCCCCCGAGGAGGCACGAACACTGAAGCTTTCTTT.

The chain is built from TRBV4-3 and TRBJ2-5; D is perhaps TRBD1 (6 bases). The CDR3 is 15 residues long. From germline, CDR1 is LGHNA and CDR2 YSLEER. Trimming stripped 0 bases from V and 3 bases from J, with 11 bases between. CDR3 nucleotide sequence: TGCGCCAGCAGCCAAGATGGGACACCAAAAGAGACCCAGTACTTC. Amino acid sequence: CASSQDGTPKETQYF.